The rows below give T cell receptor beta chains drawn from one sample of a study of OX40 agonist ivuxolimab in advanced cancers. The table came from immunoSEQ multiplex PCR; TCRdb's copy has only in-frame clones and leaves some out. The profile covers 100,000 or so clones, with about 80% appearing a single time and 5.5% taken by the ten largest. Sequenced material: CD4+ or CD8+ T cells sorted from blood, taken in a trial of the OX40 agonist ivuxolimab. The source is an adult with an advanced solid tumor such as melanoma, head and neck, liver or kidney cancer. CDR3s include the opening cysteine and the closing phenylalanine or tryptophan. Fields, in order: J gene, D gene, clone size, CDR3 length, V gene, CDR3 DNA, CDR3 protein. The D gene is left open where the match is weak. Expanded clones get a size class; other rows say once, few or many, or leave the size out.

J: TRBJ1-1; D: -; size: once; length: 13; V: TRBV6-1; DNA: TGTGCCAGCACCAAGCAAGGGAACACTGAAGCTTTCTTT; CDR3: CASTKQGNTEAFF
J: TRBJ2-7; D: -; size: -; length: 11; V: TRBV23-1; DNA: TGCGCCAGCGCTGAGTGCTACGAGCAGTACTTC; CDR3: CASAECYEQYF
J: TRBJ2-3; D: -; size: few; length: 14; V: TRBV27; DNA: TGTGCCAGCAGTCCCCACCATAGCACAGATACGCAGTATTTT; CDR3: CASSPHHSTDTQYF
J: TRBJ1-1; D: -; size: -; length: 14; V: TRBV27; DNA: TGTGCCAGCAGTTCCTCGGGACTTCGCACTGAAGCTTTCTTT; CDR3: CASSSSGLRTEAFF
J: TRBJ1-6; D: -; size: -; length: 16; V: TRBV6-5; DNA: TGTGCCAGCAGTTCCCCTCGGAGCTCCTATAATTCACCCCTCCACTTT; CDR3: CASSSPRSSYNSPLHF
J: TRBJ1-1; D: -; size: -; length: 12; V: TRBV6-9; DNA: TGTGCCAGCAGTTACAAGAACACTGAAGCTTTCTTT; CDR3: CASSYKNTEAFF
J: TRBJ2-3; D: TRBD1; size: -; length: 17; V: TRBV2; DNA: TGTGCCAGCAGCGCAACCCGGACAGGGGCACGGGGAGATACGCAGTATTTT; CDR3: CASSATRTGARGDTQYF
J: TRBJ2-1; D: TRBD1; size: -; length: 14; V: TRBV10-1; DNA: TGCGCCAGCAGAGCCGGGACAGGGGCGGGGGAGCAGTTCTTC; CDR3: CASRAGTGAGEQFF
J: TRBJ2-2; D: -; size: -; length: 16; V: TRBV19; DNA: TGTGCCAGTAGTAGGTTTAGGGGGATAAACACCGGGGAGCTGTTTTTT; CDR3: CASSRFRGINTGELFF
J: TRBJ2-7; D: -; size: -; length: 12; V: TRBV6-6; DNA: TGTGCCAGCAGTTCCTCCAGCTACGAGCAGTACTTC; CDR3: CASSSSSYEQYF
J: TRBJ1-3; D: TRBD1; size: -; length: 16; V: TRBV7-9; DNA: TGTGCCAGCAGCTTTTCATTGACAGGGAGTGGAAACACCATATATTTT; CDR3: CASSFSLTGSGNTIYF
J: TRBJ1-2; D: -; size: -; length: 15; V: TRBV19; DNA: TGTGCCAGTAGTATTGGCAGCGGGGGAAACTATGGCTACACCTTC; CDR3: CASSIGSGGNYGYTF
J: TRBJ1-1; D: TRBD1; size: -; length: 14; V: TRBV29-1; DNA: TGCAGCGTTGGTAGCGGGACAGGGGTCACTGAAGCTTTCTTT; CDR3: CSVGSGTGVTEAFF
J: TRBJ2-7; D: -; size: -; length: 12; V: TRBV6-5; DNA: TGTGCCAGCAGTTACACGACCGGGAGGCAGTACTTC; CDR3: CASSYTTGRQYF
J: TRBJ2-3; D: -; size: -; length: 15; V: TRBV11-2; DNA: TGTGCCAGCAGCTTAGCGGGGGGCGCGTGGGATACGCAGTATTTT; CDR3: CASSLAGGAWDTQYF